One and the same sample provided the 26 T cell receptor beta chains below, sequenced in a study of cytomegalovirus exposure and HLA in healthy donors. Some clones are missing from TCRdb's copy, which holds only in-frame ones; the method was immunoSEQ multiplex PCR. The repertoire holds approximately 260,000 clones, approximately 83% seen once, with over 0.95% in the top ten. Source material: PBMCs. Every receptor here comes from a woman younger than 35 in good health and CMV-seronegative.

V usage is TRBV27 and J usage is TRBJ1-6; no clear D gene. Trimming took off 6 bases at V and 3 bases at J, with 15 bases between the two ends. Germline V gene lookup returns CDR1 MNHEY and CDR2 SMNVEV (reference sequence). The CDR3 length is 16 residues. The CDR3 reads CASSQRRSSYNSPLHF. CDR3 in DNA: TGTGCCAGCAGCCAAAGGAGGTCTAGCTATAATTCACCCCTCCACTTT.

This chain connects TRBV30 to TRBJ1-3; 11 bases align to TRBD1. The CDR3 runs to 14 residues. V was pared by 7 bases and J by 6 bases, with 8 bases of the junction left unmatched. Germline lookup yields CDR1 GTSNPN and CDR2 SVGIG (reference sequence). In DNA form, the CDR3 reads TGTGCCTCCACCGGGGGACAGGGGGTAAACACCATATATTTT. Protein sequence: CASTGGQGVNTIYF.

There are a few counts of this clone. V and J are TRBV4-3 and TRBJ2-7; D may be TRBD1 (5 bases). The germline V gene has CDR1 LGHNA and CDR2 YSLEER. This CDR3 comprises 14 residues. Between the trimmed V and J ends, which lost 0 bases and 3 bases, there was a span of 9 bases. For the CDR3, the DNA is TGCGCCAGCAGCCAAGACAGGGCAGACTACGAGCAGTACTTC. Its protein product is CASSQDRADYEQYF.

The V and J genes are TRBV28 and TRBJ1-1, with D maybe TRBD1 (5 bases). Germline lookup yields CDR1 MDHEN and CDR2 SYDVKM. The CDR3 runs 14 residues. Trimming removed 2 bases at V and 1 base at J, with 8 bases between. CDR3 nucleotide sequence: TGTGCCAGCAGTTTAAGTACAGGGAACACTGAAGCTTTCTTT. Protein sequence: CASSLSTGNTEAFF.

J is TRBJ2-7 and V is TRBV19, with a weak D call TRBD2 (6 bases). CDR3 length: 15 amino acids. Germline V lookup: CDR1 LNHDA, CDR2 SQIVND (reference sequence). The V gene lost 3 bases and the J gene lost 1 base, with 13 bases spanning the gap. CDR3 residues: CASSIFDGTSYEQYF. The DNA for the CDR3 is TGTGCCAGTAGTATCTTTGATGGGACTTCCTACGAGCAGTACTTC.

The chain couples TRBV28 to TRBJ2-1; 11 bases match TRBD2. The CDR3 is 13 residues long. The V gene end was trimmed by 11 bases and the J gene end by 6 bases; junction bases not matched to a gene: 6. Germline V gene sequence: CDR1 MDHEN, CDR2 SYDVKM. Here the CDR3 reads CAYSGGAGNEQFF. For the CDR3, the DNA is TGTGCCTATAGCGGGGGGGCCGGCAATGAGCAGTTCTTC. Together with reference TRBV28 and TRBJ2-1, the CDR3 gives the full variable domain: DVKVTQSSRYLVKRTGEKVFLECVQDMDHENMFWYRQDPGLGLRLIYFSYDVKMKEKGDIPEGYSVSREKKERFSLILESASTNQTSMYLCAYSGGAGNEQFFGPGTRLTVL.

The rearrangement links TRBV4-3 to TRBJ2-2; D is possibly TRBD1 (6 bases). The V end was cut by 4 bases, the J end by 6 bases, with 9 bases between. The CDR3 contains 13 residues. In germline, CDR1 is LGHNA, CDR2 YSLEER. The CDR3 sequence: CASSPQGSGELFF. The DNA for the CDR3 is TGCGCCAGCAGCCCACAGGGCTCCGGGGAGCTGTTTTTT.

The chain uses TRBV6-5 and TRBJ2-1; D ambiguous. V shed 2 bases and J shed 0 bases, with 11 bases lying between them. The germline V gene has CDR1 MNHEY and CDR2 SVGAGI. The CDR3 is 16 amino acids. Here the CDR3 DNA reads TGTGCCAGCAGTTACGGTTCACTTCACTCCTACAATGAGCAGTTCTTC. Protein product: CASSYGSLHSYNEQFF.

V and J are TRBV28 and TRBJ2-5; TRBD2 might be the D (6 bases). Germline values: CDR1 MDHEN, CDR2 SYDVKM. Trimming pared 3 bases from V and 3 bases from J, leaving 14 bases between. The CDR3 is made up of 15 amino acids. Written as DNA, the CDR3 is TGTGCCAGCAGTTTGTACGGGAGTAGAGAAGAGACCCAGTACTTC. Its translation is CASSLYGSREETQYF.

The chain couples TRBV7-2 to TRBJ1-1, with 10 bases matching TRBD1. The V gene's germline CDR1 is SGHTA and CDR2 FQGNSA. This CDR3 spans 15 amino acids. V gave up 5 bases and J gave up 7 bases; unmatched junction bases: 10. The CDR3 protein is CASSAPTGGVSEAFF. The CDR3 nucleotides read TGTGCCAGCAGCGCCCCGACAGGGGGCGTCAGTGAAGCTTTCTTT.

The V call is TRBV20-1, the J call TRBJ2-4, with D maybe TRBD1 (6 bases). The germline V gene has CDR1 DFQATT and CDR2 SNEGSKA (reference sequence). The V and J ends lost 5 bases and 7 bases respectively, with 9 bases between them. The CDR3 runs to 11 residues. The CDR3 nucleotides read TGCAGTGCTCAGGGGTGGAACATTCAGTACTTC. Translated, it gives CSAQGWNIQYF.

The chain joins TRBV19 to TRBJ2-7; 7 bases match TRBD1. Germline V gene data show CDR1 as LNHDA and CDR2 as SQIVND (reference sequence). The CDR3 loop spans 15 amino acids. J lost 6 bases, V lost 5 bases, and 13 bases had no gene match. The CDR3 reads CASSPRHRGAFEQYF. The CDR3, as DNA: TGTGCCAGTAGTCCCCGCCACAGGGGCGCTTTCGAGCAGTACTTC.

The chain carries TRBV7-2 and TRBJ1-2, with 8 bases lining up with TRBD1. CDR1 is SGHTA, CDR2 FQGNSA, per germline. The CDR3 runs 15 residues. After removal of 4 bases from V and 4 bases from J, the junction contained 8 bases not matched to a gene. Here the CDR3 DNA reads TGTGCCAGCAGCTGGCGGGACAGGTCTGGCTATGGCTACACCTTC. Residues: CASSWRDRSGYGYTF.

This clone turned up a few times. V gene TRBV29-1 combines with J gene TRBJ1-2; tentative D call: TRBD1 (5 bases). The length of the CDR3 is 11 residues. Germline lookup yields CDR1 SQVTM and CDR2 ANQGSEA. Trimming cost V 4 bases and J 5 bases, with 8 bases left between them. The CDR3 DNA reads TGCAGCGTTGCGTCAGGGTATGGCTACACCTTC. Its protein is CSVASGYGYTF. The full variable domain, in which reference TRBV29-1 and TRBJ1-2 provide the parts outside the CDR3, is SAVISQKPSRDICQRGTSLTIQCQVDSQVTMMFWYRQQPGQSLTLIATANQGSEATYESGFVIDKFPISRPNLTFSTLTVSNMSPEDSSIYLCSVASGYGYTFGSGTRLTVV.

The chain carries TRBV29-1 and TRBJ1-4, with D unresolved. CDR3 length: 13 residues. The V end was cut by 3 bases, the J end by 3 bases, with 8 bases between. From germline, CDR1 is SQVTM and CDR2 ANQGSEA. CDR3 sequence: CSVDLGSNEKLFF. As DNA, the CDR3 is TGCAGCGTTGATCTAGGCTCTAATGAAAAACTGTTTTTT.

This rearrangement joins TRBV7-9 to TRBJ2-5; TRBD1 is a possible D gene (5 bases). Germline lookup yields CDR1 SEHNR and CDR2 FQNEAQ (reference sequence). V was trimmed by 8 bases and J by 7 bases, leaving 8 bases between them. The CDR3 runs 10 residues. The CDR3 is CASQGVTQYF. CDR3 coding DNA: TGTGCCAGCCAAGGGGTGACCCAGTACTTC.

The V gene is TRBV6-5, the J gene TRBJ1-1; 8 nucleotides align to TRBD1. The CDR3 totals 16 residues. Germline assignment: CDR1 MNHEY and CDR2 SVGAGI. Losses at the gene ends were 2 bases for V and 1 base for J; bases not matched to a gene: 6. CDR3: CASSYVPGTGNTEAFF. The DNA of the CDR3 is TGTGCCAGCAGTTACGTCCCGGGGACAGGGAACACTGAAGCTTTCTTT.

This clone is a singleton in its sample. The chain recombines TRBV5-1 with TRBJ1-2, with TRBD1 matching over 8 bases. J was trimmed by 4 bases and V by 4 bases; bases with no gene match: 9. The CDR3 spans 15 residues. Germline V CDR1 and CDR2: SGHRS, YFSETQ. CDR3 nucleotide sequence: TGCGCCAGCAGCCGTACCCCGACAGGGGTCTATGGCTACACCTTC. Amino acid sequence: CASSRTPTGVYGYTF.

In the case of this clone: Distinct nucleotide sequences in the sample also encode this CDR3. This chain links TRBV2 with TRBJ2-1; D remains ambiguous. CDR3 size: 14 residues. Germline lookup yields CDR1 SNHLY and CDR2 FYNNEI. The ends were cut back, 7 bases at V and 0 bases at J, with 10 bases in the middle. CDR3 region: CASTSLSSYNEQFF. CDR3 bases: TGTGCCAGCACTAGTCTGTCCTCCTACAATGAGCAGTTCTTC.

The chain employs TRBV19 and TRBJ2-5, with 12 nucleotides matching TRBD1. J lost 5 bases, V lost 4 bases, and 5 bases had no gene match. CDR3 length equals 15 residues. Germline CDR1 is LNHDA and CDR2 is SQIVND (reference sequence). The CDR3 sequence: CASSTGQGARETQYF. The CDR3 coding sequence is TGTGCCAGTAGTACGGGACAGGGGGCTCGGGAGACCCAGTACTTC.

The chain uses TRBV5-6 and TRBJ1-2; 8 nucleotides agree with TRBD1. Germline V CDR1 and CDR2: SGHDT, YYEEEE. This CDR3 contains 16 residues. J was trimmed by 3 bases and V by 5 bases; bases with no gene match: 12. The CDR3 here is CASRTMTGAFYYGYTF. Written as DNA, the CDR3 is TGTGCCAGCAGAACGATGACAGGGGCATTCTACTATGGCTACACCTTC.

The chain employs TRBV5-1 and TRBJ2-7; D is uncertain. Per the germline V gene, CDR1 is SGHRS and CDR2 is YFSETQ. This CDR3 has 12 residues. Trimming stripped 3 bases from V and 5 bases from J, with 9 bases between. The CDR3 sequence: CASSSSRDEQYF. CDR3 DNA sequence: TGCGCCAGCAGCTCGAGCCGGGACGAGCAGTACTTC.

This clone was picked up one time. The CDR3 sequence is CASSPGTSGEETQYF. The CDR3 nucleotides are TGTGCCAGCAGCCCCGGGACTAGCGGGGAAGAGACCCAGTACTTC. The chain joins TRBV9 to TRBJ2-5; 13 nucleotides line up with TRBD2. There are 15 residues in the CDR3. V lost 4 bases to trimming and J lost 3 bases; unmatched junction nucleotides: 3. From germline, CDR1 is SGDLS and CDR2 YYNGEE.

The chain couples TRBV5-8 to TRBJ1-3; D is possibly TRBD1 (6 bases). CDR3 length equals 14 residues. The germline V gene encodes CDR1 SGHTS and CDR2 YDEGEE. V was clipped by 4 bases and J by 4 bases, with 12 bases between them. The CDR3 spells CASSQTGFGNTIYF. The CDR3 DNA reads TGTGCCAGCAGCCAGACAGGTTTCGGAAACACCATATATTTT.

The genes are TRBV5-1 and TRBJ2-3, with D possibly being TRBD2 (5 bases). CDR1 and CDR2 (germline): SGHRS, YFSETQ. The CDR3 has 15 amino acids. The germline V and J ends were trimmed by 0 bases and 0 bases, with 8 bases remaining between them. The CDR3 loop is CASSLVGLSTDTQYF. The CDR3 coding sequence is TGCGCCAGCAGCTTGGTCGGACTTAGCACAGATACGCAGTATTTT.

The gene calls are TRBV30 and TRBJ1-2; D gene uncertain. V was cut by 1 base and J by 8 bases, with 14 bases left in between. Germline loops: CDR1 GTSNPN, CDR2 SVGIG (reference sequence). CDR3 size: 13 residues. Written as DNA, the CDR3 is TGTGCCTGGAGTGGAGCTGTCAGGAAGGGCTACACCTTC. Its translation is CAWSGAVRKGYTF.